Below, one T cell receptor (beta chain) is given with its context. The antigen remains undetermined. The data were obtained in a study of T cell responses to AZD1222 COVID-19 vaccine. Looking at the study overall: Pooled in the analysis were second doses at about 4 or about 12 weeks. Broader study findings: Reportedly, nearly half of unique spike TCRs recognized epitopes outside B.1.351/B.1.1.7 mutations. Donors were largely white British and mainly female; clonal diversity was possibly underestimated.

This CDR3 is built from 14 residues. CDR1 is SNHLY, CDR2 FYNNEI, per germline. V lost 6 bases and J lost 6, with 17 bases in between. The data were produced by immunoSEQ multiplex PCR, yet TCRdb's version contains in-frame clones alone and is incomplete. The data hold about 120,000 clones, with about nine tenths observed a single time. The V call is TRBV2, the J call TRBJ1-1, with D unclear. This TCR was sampled from an adult in good health. Specimen: peripheral blood, collected on day 0 of AZD1222 vaccination. Here the CDR3 DNA reads TGTGCCAGCAGGACGAGGCTCGTCAGCGCTGAAGCTTTCTTT. Its translation is CASRTRLVSAEAFF.